This T cell receptor (beta chain) comes out of a study of T cells in tuberculosis. Data came from immunoSEQ multiplex PCR; TCRdb stores just in-frame clones and leaves some out. The sample lists 25,000 or so clones; around 87% were seen once. Tuberculin skin test and IGRA determined adolescents' latent tuberculosis status at entry. The CDR3 loop spans 16 amino acids. The germline V gene encodes CDR1 MGHRA and CDR2 YSYEKL. The V end was cut by 5 bases, the J end by 10 bases, with 21 bases between. The source material was PBMCs. J is TRBJ1-6 and V is TRBV4-1; D gene uncertain. This clonotype was obtained from a donor aged 10-30 years with latent tuberculosis or without tuberculosis infection. For the CDR3, the DNA is TGCGCCAGCAGCGACGGAGGGCGGGAGTATGGGTCACCCCTCCACTTT. Protein: CASSDGGREYGSPLHF.